The 2 T cell receptor beta chains in this list originate from one sample, sequenced in a study of tumor-infiltrating lymphocytes in glioblastoma multiforme. TCRB libraries came from RNA via three nested multiplex PCR rounds. TCRdb fed the multiplex PCR reads into MiXCR, producing one record per CDR3 protein. Among over 10,000 distinct CDR3 sequences listed, around 70% were seen once. The sequenced material came from brain tumor tissue. These receptors came from a male donor with glioblastoma.

The chain uses TRBV10-3 and TRBJ2-5, with unresolved D. From germline, CDR1 is ENHRY and CDR2 SYGVKD. V was clipped by 10 bases and J by 2 bases, with 23 bases between them. The CDR3 loop spans 16 amino acids. In DNA form, the CDR3 reads TGTGCCACAAGGACCATAGCCTCGAATACGCAAGAGACCCAGTACTTC. Translated, it gives CATRTIASNTQETQYF.

Concerning this clonotype itself: One junction end disagrees with the germline gene, perhaps due to a read error. The rearrangement uses TRBV28 and TRBJ2-3, with D possibly matching TRBD2 (6 bases). CDR1 MDHEN and CDR2 SYDVKM come from the germline V gene. The CDR3 extends over 14 amino acids. Here the CDR3 DNA reads TGTGCCAGCAGTTTGGCCGGGAGCACAGATACGCAGTGTTTT. It translates to CASSLAGSTDTQCF.